What follows are 9 T cell receptor beta chains derived from one specimen sequenced in a study of blood T cells in healthy people across ages. Then a second PCR, running roughly 7 to 11 cycles, was carried out with a sample-barcoded 5' primer and a J-beta primer mix. Using its own MiXCR run on the 5' RACE reads, TCRdb lists one record per CDR3 protein. The data show about 1.8 million distinct CDR3 sequences, about 50% seen once. Sequencing was done on a sample of blood. The receptor source for this set is a woman between 35 and 50 years old in good health.

This clonotype was detected only a few times. The chain is built from TRBV10-3 and TRBJ2-1; TRBD1 matches at 10 bases. Germline loops: CDR1 ENHRY, CDR2 SYGVKD. The CDR3 totals 14 residues. The ends lost 4 bases at V and 12 bases at J; junction bases unmatched: 9. The CDR3 protein is CAISVPGQGSGQFF. CDR3 bases: TGTGCCATCAGTGTTCCGGGACAGGGGTCAGGGCAGTTCTTC.

J is TRBJ1-2 and V is TRBV29-1, with D tentatively TRBD1 (6 bases). The V end lost 1 base, the J end lost 4 bases, and 13 bases lay between the germline ends. Germline assignment: CDR1 SQVTM and CDR2 ANQGSEA. The CDR3 runs to 14 residues. CDR3 sequence reads: CSVEGTAEGYGYTF. As DNA, the CDR3 is TGCAGCGTTGAAGGGACAGCGGAGGGCTATGGCTACACCTTC.

The rearrangement links TRBV3-1 to TRBJ2-1; D call uncertain. Germline CDR1 reads LGHDT; CDR2 reads YNNKEL (reference sequence). Trimming removed 4 bases from V and 4 bases from J, with 11 bases in between. This CDR3 comprises 14 residues. CDR3 nucleotide sequence: TGTGCCAGCAGCCTCAGACGGATTTACAATGAGCAGTTCTTC. It is translated as CASSLRRIYNEQFF.

The chain links TRBV28 to TRBJ2-7, with TRBD1 matching over 11 bases. Germline V lookup: CDR1 MDHEN, CDR2 SYDVKM. Losses at the gene ends were 6 bases for V and 6 bases for J; bases not matched to a gene: 10. CDR3 length: 15 amino acids. This chain's CDR3 is CASSRGTGGLSEQYF. CDR3 coding DNA: TGTGCCAGCAGCCGAGGGACAGGGGGATTAAGCGAGCAGTACTTC.

The chain employs TRBV2 and TRBJ1-4, with 7 bases aligning to TRBD1. CDR1 is SNHLY and CDR2 is FYNNEI in the germline V gene. Trimming took 6 bases from V and 4 from J; bases not matched to a gene: 8. This CDR3 comprises 15 residues. The CDR3 here is CASRDGTALNEKLFF. The DNA of the CDR3 is TGTGCCAGCAGGGATGGGACAGCGCTTAATGAAAAACTGTTTTTT.

V and J are TRBV7-2 and TRBJ2-1, with a tentative D call TRBD2 (5 bases). The CDR3 loop spans 13 amino acids. The germline CDR1 and CDR2 sequences are SGHTA and FQGNSA. V lost 0 bases to trimming and J lost 6 bases, with 6 bases between them. The CDR3 loop reads CASSLAEGNEQFF. The CDR3 DNA reads as TGTGCCAGCAGCTTAGCTGAGGGCAATGAGCAGTTCTTC.

V usage is TRBV28 and J usage is TRBJ2-5; D perhaps matches TRBD2 (5 bases). Germline assignment: CDR1 MDHEN and CDR2 SYDVKM. The CDR3 consists of 15 residues. V lost 10 bases to trimming and J lost 11 bases, with 29 bases between them. The CDR3 bases are TGTGCCATCCATTCCCGTCAGGCAGGCCTTAGGGAGCAGTACTTC. It encodes CAIHSRQAGLREQYF.

This rearrangement joins TRBV6-5 to TRBJ2-7; 7 positions agree with TRBD1. With 0 bases clipped from V and 6 bases from J, the junction kept 2 bases outside the gene matches. The CDR3 extends over 13 amino acids. The germline V gene has CDR1 MNHEY and CDR2 SVGAGI. The CDR3 reads CASSYSDRVEQYF. The CDR3 DNA follows: TGTGCCAGCAGTTACTCAGACAGGGTCGAGCAGTACTTC.

Remarks on this clonotype: A much larger clone is a single base away; this may be a read error. The rearrangement links TRBV7-6 to TRBJ2-7, with a weak D call TRBD1 (5 bases). This CDR3 is built from 13 residues. CDR1 and CDR2 from the germline V gene are SGHVS and FNYEAQ. The V and J ends lost 3 bases and 2 bases respectively, with 8 bases between them. The CDR3 sequence is CASSLKQAYEQYF. The CDR3 coding sequence is TGTGCCAGCAGCTTGAAACAGGCCTACGAGCAGTACTTC.